These T cell receptor beta chains were read from a single sample in a study of Ad26.COV2.S vaccination and SARS-CoV-2 variants. The repertoire was sequenced with immunoSEQ multiplex PCR; TCRdb's copy has only in-frame clones and lacks some. The data show roughly 420,000 clones, around nine tenths seen once. The starting material was peripheral blood, obtained in a trial of Ad26.COV2.S vaccine versus placebo. The source is a person aged 18-60 years who received the Ad26.COV2.S COVID-19 vaccine or a placebo. Both conserved end residues are part of each CDR3. The D gene is left open where the match is weak. For some rows the clone size is stated as once, few or many, or as a class when expanded; others skip it.

clone_size,d_call,j_call,v_call,cdr3_aa,cdr3_nt
few,TRBD1,TRBJ2-7,TRBV6-2/TRBV6-3,CASSHRQGGNEQYF,TGTGCCAGCAGTCACAGACAGGGTGGAAACGAGCAGTACTTC
NA,NA,TRBJ2-5,TRBV2,CASSGLQETQYF,TGTGCCAGCAGTGGACTACAAGAGACCCAGTACTTC
NA,NA,TRBJ1-1,TRBV4-3,CASSQVLAGAEAFF,TGCGCCAGCAGCCAAGTCTTAGCAGGGGCTGAAGCTTTCTTT
NA,NA,TRBJ1-1,TRBV19,CASKRSANTEAFF,TGTGCCAGTAAGAGGTCAGCAAACACTGAAGCTTTCTTT
once,NA,TRBJ1-3,TRBV4-1,CASSQPRRSSGNTIYF,TGCGCCAGCAGCCAACCCAGACGGAGCTCTGGAAACACCATATATTTT
NA,TRBD1,TRBJ2-5,TRBV5-1,CASSQRTGGETQYF,TGCGCCAGCAGCCAAAGGACAGGGGGAGAGACCCAGTACTTC
NA,NA,TRBJ2-5,TRBV7-2,CASSPGWVQETQYF,TGTGCCAGCAGCCCAGGTTGGGTACAAGAGACCCAGTACTTC
NA,NA,TRBJ1-1,TRBV11-1,CASSYGQWGRDTEAFF,TGTGCCAGCAGCTACGGACAGTGGGGGCGAGACACTGAAGCTTTCTTT
NA,NA,TRBJ2-5,TRBV6-2/TRBV6-3,CASSYELGRQETQYF,TGTGCCAGCAGTTACGAGTTAGGACGCCAAGAGACCCAGTACTTC
NA,TRBD2,TRBJ2-3,TRBV19,CASSIDLAGTSRGTDTQYF,TGTGCCAGTAGTATAGATCTAGCGGGAACTTCACGGGGCACAGATACGCAGTATTTT
NA,NA,TRBJ1-1,TRBV5-1,CASSLAGLPEAFF,TGCGCCAGCAGCTTGGCGGGGCTTCCTGAAGCTTTCTTT
NA,TRBD2,TRBJ2-1,TRBV29-1,CSVGGGGLYNEQFF,TGCAGCGTTGGTGGCGGGGGACTCTACAATGAGCAGTTCTTC
NA,NA,TRBJ2-2,TRBV6-4,CASRNRTGGTNTGELFF,TGTGCCAGCAGGAATCGGACAGGAGGGACGAACACCGGGGAGCTGTTTTTT
NA,NA,TRBJ1-6,TRBV15,CATSRGLRDQSPLHF,TGTGCCACCAGCAGGGGACTCAGGGACCAATCACCCCTCCACTTT
NA,NA,TRBJ1-1,TRBV6-6,CASMGGPTLDAFF,TGTGCCAGCATGGGAGGGCCAACCCTCGATGCTTTCTTT
NA,TRBD1,TRBJ1-6,TRBV4-3,CASSRGTGESPLHF,TGCGCCAGCAGCCGGGGGACAGGGGAATCACCCCTCCACTTT
NA,NA,TRBJ1-5,TRBV6-1,CASSEVHQGHYQPQHF,TGTGCCAGCAGTGAAGTGCACCAGGGGCACTATCAGCCCCAGCATTTT
once,NA,TRBJ2-2,TRBV6-4,CASRPRDGGAGELFF,TGTGCCAGCCGACCCCGGGACGGTGGGGCCGGGGAGCTGTTTTTT
NA,NA,TRBJ2-7,TRBV18,CASSPDYGSYEQYF,TGTGCCAGCTCACCGGACTACGGCTCCTACGAGCAGTACTTC
NA,NA,TRBJ2-7,TRBV18,CASSPDKAAYEQYF,TGTGCCAGCTCACCAGACAAGGCCGCCTACGAGCAGTACTTC
few,NA,TRBJ2-6,TRBV11-2,CASSPRFGGTGANVLTF,TGTGCCAGCAGCCCCCGGTTTGGGGGCACTGGGGCCAACGTCCTGACTTTC
NA,NA,TRBJ2-1,TRBV28,CASSLGYNEQFF,TGTGCCAGCAGCCTTGGTTACAATGAGCAGTTCTTC
NA,TRBD1,TRBJ2-7,TRBV30,CAWSLGTGPHIF,TGTGCCTGGAGTCTCGGGACAGGGCCCCACATCTTC
NA,TRBD1,TRBJ1-5,TRBV9,CASSPEGQLDQPQHF,TGTGCCAGCAGCCCCGAGGGACAGCTTGATCAGCCCCAGCATTTT
few,NA,TRBJ1-5,TRBV28,CASSIRGASNQPQHF,TGTGCCAGCAGTATTAGAGGGGCGAGCAATCAGCCCCAGCATTTT
NA,TRBD1,TRBJ1-2,TRBV18,CASSPERTGGGYTF,TGTGCCAGCTCACCCGAACGGACAGGGGGAGGCTACACCTTC
once,NA,TRBJ2-2,TRBV28,CATNNGEYTGELFF,TGTGCCACGAATAACGGGGAATACACCGGGGAGCTGTTTTTT
NA,TRBD1,TRBJ2-5,TRBV9,CASSARDREVETQYF,TGTGCCAGCAGCGCCCGGGACAGGGAGGTGGAGACCCAGTACTTC
NA,NA,TRBJ1-4,TRBV28,CASIGWEAKEKLFF,TGTGCCAGCATAGGTTGGGAGGCGAAGGAAAAACTGTTTTTT
once,NA,TRBJ2-7,TRBV3-1/TRBV3-2,CASSPSTGSYEQYF,TGTGCCAGCAGCCCGTCGACAGGTTCCTACGAGCAGTACTTC
NA,NA,TRBJ2-3,TRBV7-2,CASSLRRAASTDTQYF,TGTGCCAGCAGCTTACGACGAGCAGCAAGCACAGATACGCAGTATTTT
NA,NA,TRBJ2-5,TRBV11-2,CASSPTGETQYF,TGTGCCAGCAGCCCTACAGGGGAGACCCAGTACTTC
NA,NA,TRBJ2-7,TRBV5-4,CASSLVGGRGYEQYF,TGTGCCAGCAGCTTGGTGGGGGGCCGTGGATACGAGCAGTACTTC
NA,TRBD2,TRBJ2-1,TRBV7-8,CASSHSGGAVYNEQFF,TGTGCCAGCAGCCATAGCGGGGGGGCGGTTTACAATGAGCAGTTCTTC
NA,NA,TRBJ2-1,TRBV7-6,CASSLGDWPDTSEQFF,TGTGCCAGCAGCTTAGGGGACTGGCCGGATACGAGTGAGCAGTTCTTC
NA,TRBD1,TRBJ2-1,TRBV7-6,CASSFQGADNEQFF,TGTGCCAGCAGCTTCCAGGGGGCGGACAATGAGCAGTTCTTC
NA,NA,TRBJ2-7,TRBV21-1,CASSKRTRQYF,TGTGCCAGCAGCAAACGAACGAGGCAGTACTTC
NA,TRBD2,TRBJ2-5,TRBV6-2/TRBV6-3,CASSGTSGEETQYF,TGTGCCAGCAGTGGTACTAGCGGGGAAGAGACCCAGTACTTC
NA,NA,TRBJ1-4,TRBV30,CAWKRDTDEKLFF,TGTGCCTGGAAACGGGACACCGATGAAAAACTGTTTTTT
NA,NA,TRBJ1-2,TRBV11-2,CASSFLGGGGYTF,TGTGCCAGCAGCTTTCTAGGGGGGGGCGGCTACACCTTC
NA,NA,TRBJ2-5,TRBV7-9,CASSPDDRETQYF,TGTGCCAGCAGCCCTGACGACCGAGAGACCCAGTACTTC
NA,NA,TRBJ1-1,TRBV27,CASSLGRPNTEAFF,TGTGCCAGCAGTTTGGGACGGCCGAACACTGAAGCTTTCTTT
few,NA,TRBJ1-2,TRBV9,CASSVGGGGYGYTF,TGTGCCAGCAGCGTAGGAGGGGGTGGCTATGGCTACACCTTC
once,NA,TRBJ2-5,TRBV4-1,CASSQGIREETQYF,TGCGCCAGCAGCCAAGGTATTAGAGAAGAGACCCAGTACTTC
NA,NA,TRBJ2-7,TRBV28,CASTRGGGEPYEQYF,TGTGCCAGCACCAGGGGAGGGGGGGAACCCTACGAGCAGTACTTC
once,TRBD1,TRBJ1-5,TRBV28,CASSFLRQGGQPQHF,TGTGCCAGCAGTTTCCTGCGACAGGGGGGTCAGCCCCAGCATTTT
NA,TRBD2,TRBJ2-3,TRBV11-2,CASSLEGGSVAGGRTDTQYF,TGTGCCAGCAGCTTAGAGGGCGGGAGCGTAGCGGGGGGCCGCACAGATACGCAGTATTTT